What follows are 10 T cell receptor beta chains derived from one specimen sequenced in a study of blood T cell repertoires in COVID-19. The assay was immunoSEQ multiplex PCR, and TCRdb's table has in-frame clones only and misses some. This table holds 30,000 to 40,000 clones, 80% found once. Sequencing used peripheral blood. The receptor source for this set is a woman in her seventies with acute or convalescent COVID-19.

This clone showed up just once. This chain connects TRBV11-2 to TRBJ2-5; 11 nucleotides align to TRBD2. The CDR3 contains 16 residues. Germline CDR1 is SGHAT and CDR2 is FQNNGV. Trimming cost V 6 bases and J 1 base; bases outside gene matches: 7. DNA for the CDR3: TGTGCCAGCAGAACCCTAGCGGGGGGATTCCAAGAGACCCAGTACTTC. This sequence encodes CASRTLAGGFQETQYF.

J is TRBJ2-7 and V is TRBV11-2; 7 bases agree with TRBD2. The CDR3 spans 15 residues. CDR1 and CDR2 (germline): SGHAT, FQNNGV. The V gene end was trimmed by 0 bases and the J gene end by 4 bases; junction bases not matched to a gene: 6. The CDR3 DNA sequence: TGTGCCAGCAGCTTAGAGCTAGCGGACTATTACGAGCAGTACTTC. As protein: CASSLELADYYEQYF.

The chain joins TRBV15 to TRBJ1-6; D might be TRBD1 (5 bases). CDR1 is LNHNV, CDR2 YYDKDF, per germline (reference sequence). The CDR3 extends over 17 amino acids. V was cut by 6 bases and J by 0 bases, with 15 bases left in between. CDR3 in DNA: TGTGCCACCAGAGCAGGGACTTTTAGCTCCTATAATTCACCCCTCCACTTT. Amino acid sequence: CATRAGTFSSYNSPLHF.

This clone is a singleton in its sample. The V gene is TRBV19, the J gene TRBJ2-3; D is unclear. Trimming took 5 bases from V and 7 from J, leaving 16 bases between them. The germline V gene encodes CDR1 LNHDA and CDR2 SQIVND (reference sequence). There are 14 residues in the CDR3. The CDR3 spells CASSLPEIRNTQYF. The CDR3 coding sequence is TGTGCCAGTAGTCTACCCGAAATTAGAAATACGCAGTATTTT.

The chain combines TRBV10-3 with TRBJ2-1, with a tentative D call TRBD2 (6 bases). Germline assignment: CDR1 ENHRY and CDR2 SYGVKD. The CDR3 runs 14 residues. The V and J ends lost 4 bases and 4 bases respectively, with 11 bases between them. Here the CDR3 DNA reads TGTGCCATCAGTGGGGCAGGGAGGTACAATGAGCAGTTCTTC. This encodes CAISGAGRYNEQFF.

V and J are TRBV19 and TRBJ1-5; TRBD1 agrees at 8 bases. Germline CDR1 reads LNHDA; CDR2 reads SQIVND (reference sequence). The V and J ends lost 4 bases and 6 bases, in that order; junction bases with no gene match: 8. CDR3 length equals 15 residues. CDR3 nucleotide sequence: TGTGCCAGTAGTAGACAGGGGCAGGGAGGTCAGCCCCAGCATTTT. Residues: CASSRQGQGGQPQHF.

The chain couples TRBV7-6 to TRBJ2-3, with 8 nucleotides matching TRBD2. Germline V gene sequence: CDR1 SGHVS, CDR2 FNYEAQ. The length of the CDR3 is 18 residues. Losses at the gene ends were 4 bases for V and 2 bases for J; bases not matched to a gene: 14. Here the CDR3 reads CASSYYPLAGIITDTQYF. In DNA form, the CDR3 reads TGTGCCAGCAGCTACTACCCCTTAGCGGGAATAATCACAGATACGCAGTATTTT. The whole variable domain, filled in from reference TRBV7-6 and TRBJ2-3, reads GAGVSQSPRYKVTKRGQDVALRCDPISGHVSLYWYRQALGQGPEFLTYFNYEAQQDKSGLPNDRFSAERPEGSISTLTIQRTEQRDSAMYRCASSYYPLAGIITDTQYFGPGTRLTVL.

The chain links TRBV5-4 to TRBJ2-1; 8 bases line up with TRBD2. The CDR3 is 14 residues long. In germline, CDR1 is SGHNT, CDR2 YYREEE (reference sequence). With V trimmed by 5 bases and J by 5 bases, 6 bases remained unmatched. The CDR3 region is CASRGRAGDNEQFF. The CDR3 nucleotides read TGTGCCAGCAGGGGGAGAGCGGGAGACAATGAGCAGTTCTTC. Combining the CDR3 with reference TRBV5-4 and TRBJ2-1 gives the whole variable domain ETGVTQSPTHLIKTRGQQVTLRCSSQSGHNTVSWYQQALGQGPQFIFQYYREEENGRGNFPPRFSGLQFPNYSSELNVNALELDDSALYLCASRGRAGDNEQFFGPGTRLTVL.

V usage is TRBV7-2 and J usage is TRBJ2-3, with 7 nucleotides matching TRBD2. Germline-derived CDR1 and CDR2 are SGHTA and FQGNSA. The ends lost 5 bases at V and 8 bases at J; junction bases unmatched: 4. The CDR3 totals 12 residues. The CDR3, as DNA: TGTGCCAGCAGCCCAGCGGGAACTACGCAGTATTTT. Residues: CASSPAGTTQYF.

In the case of this clone: A read error may produce the germline difference seen at one junction end. The chain uses TRBV20-1 and TRBJ1-1; no reliable D call. There are 10 residues in the CDR3. Looked up from germline, CDR1 is DFQATT and CDR2 is SNEGSKA (reference sequence). The CDR3 is CSASYTEAFF. CDR3 DNA sequence: TGCAGTGCTAGTTACACGGAAGCTTTCTTT.